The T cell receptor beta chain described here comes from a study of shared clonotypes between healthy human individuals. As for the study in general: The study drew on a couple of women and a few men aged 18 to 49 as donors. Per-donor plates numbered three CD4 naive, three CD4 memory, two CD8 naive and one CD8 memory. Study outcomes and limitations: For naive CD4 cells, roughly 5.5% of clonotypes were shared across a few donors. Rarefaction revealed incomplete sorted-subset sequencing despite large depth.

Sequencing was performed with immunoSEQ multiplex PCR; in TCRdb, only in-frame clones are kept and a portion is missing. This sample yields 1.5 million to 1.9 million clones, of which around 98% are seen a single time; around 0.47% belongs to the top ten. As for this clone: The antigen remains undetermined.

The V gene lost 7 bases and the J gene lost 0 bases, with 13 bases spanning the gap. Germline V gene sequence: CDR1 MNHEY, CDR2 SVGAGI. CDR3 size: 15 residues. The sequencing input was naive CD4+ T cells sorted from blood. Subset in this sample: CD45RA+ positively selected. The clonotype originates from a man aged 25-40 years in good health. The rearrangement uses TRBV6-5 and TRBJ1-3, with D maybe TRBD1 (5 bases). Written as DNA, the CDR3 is TGTGCCAGCACCCCCCGGGGGGGCTCTGGAAACACCATATATTTT. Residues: CASTPRGGSGNTIYF.